This TCR beta chain appears in the sequencing data of a study of vaccination effects on CD4 cells after COVID-19 (dated by TCRdb to between 2021 and 2023). Regarding the research as a whole: In the ViraFEST assay, PBMC were stimulated with viral peptide pools, and TCR sequencing was then used to find antigen-specific CD4+ T cell clonotypes based on their expansion. A total of more than 8 COVID-19 convalescent patients and several SARS-CoV-2-naive healthy vaccine recipients were included in the full study. Cultures from other donors in the study were sequenced with the Oncomine TCR Beta short-read assay on an Illumina iSeq 100. SARS-CoV-2 spike-specific CD4+ TCR repertoires from before and after mRNA vaccination were compared in COVID-19 convalescent patients and in infection-naive vaccine recipients. Each participant got two doses of an mRNA SARS-CoV-2 vaccine, either BNT162b2 or mRNA-1273. Some 2 million PBMC per well were cultured in IMDM with about 5.4% human AB serum, 10 IU/ml IL-2 and gentamicin, plus 10 ug/ml peptides.

After less than eleven days of culture, CD4+ T cells were isolated with the EasySep CD4+ T cell isolation kit. Healthy vaccine recipients had no prior SARS-CoV-2 infection, confirmed by negative nucleocapsid antibodies before and after vaccination. On days 3 and 7, half of the culture medium was replaced with fresh IL-2-containing medium. Each peptide stimulation condition was cultured in triplicate wells unless otherwise noted. PBMC were separated from whole blood using Ficoll-Paque Plus gradient centrifugation and were then either cryopreserved at -140C or used fresh. The QIAamp micro DNA kit was used to extract genomic DNA from the cultured CD4+ T cells. What the work shows at the level of the full study, not this receptor alone: The study was limited by a small number of convalescent patients, and early post-infection timepoints were lacking. Among healthy vaccine recipients, nearly all vaccine-induced clones were SARS-CoV-2 mono-reactive, and only 1 of 255 was cross-reactive with common cold coronaviruses. Both infection-induced and vaccine-induced clones contracted markedly at late post-vaccination timepoints, which is consistent with waning T cell responses.

Details on this clone: Its antigen is still unknown. No much larger clone is present one base from it, and per-base qualities are unavailable.

At the junction V is shortened by 5 bases and J by 0 bases; bases outside the gene matches: 4. Via the germline V gene (reference sequence), CDR1 is MNHEY and CDR2 SMNVEV. The CDR3 contains 14 residues, cysteine and phenylalanine counted. Just the 42-base CDR3 DNA is kept, in frame starting at base 1. The library was built by means of the immunoSEQ multiplex PCR assay. DNA from the cultured and isolated CD4+ T cells underwent TCR beta CDR3 sequencing. The study's processing was this. Non-productive TCR sequences were discarded, and reads were trimmed to the CDR3 region, with only CDR3s of 7 or more amino acids retained. Antigen-specific clonotypes were identified with the MANAFEST web app by comparing expansion in peptide wells against reference cultures. To be called positive, a clone needed expansion at FDR<0.05 compared with the reference and with all other wells, an odds ratio greater than 5, and a frequency greater than 0.1% in two replicate wells. Cross-reactive clonotypes were defined as significantly expanded in SARS-CoV-2 spike wells and in at least one common cold coronavirus spike condition. Levenshtein distance calculated with the stringdist R package was used to assess CDR3 similarity, and unrooted trees were constructed with ape in R 3.6.1. As stored in TCRdb, this immuneACCESS dataset retains in-frame rearrangements with V and J assigned. A fraction of the clones does not appear; measured against another copy, unresolved V genes explain less than half of the discrepancy, and the remainder lacks a known reason. That table gives V, J and clone size, and the DNA gave D and trimming. The sample table records roughly 48,000 clones; 65% to 80% of these occur just once. The leading ten clones occupy approximately 5% of the sample.

Material: CD4+ T cells from PBMCs cultured without peptide, obtained before COVID-19 vaccination. The chain uses TRBV27 and TRBJ2-7; TRBD2 fits 7 bases in the junction. The sequence came from a human donor who received a COVID-19 vaccine. The bases are TGTGCCAGCAGTCCAGCGGGAAACTCCTACGAGCAGTACTTC. Its amino acids are CASSPAGNSYEQYF.